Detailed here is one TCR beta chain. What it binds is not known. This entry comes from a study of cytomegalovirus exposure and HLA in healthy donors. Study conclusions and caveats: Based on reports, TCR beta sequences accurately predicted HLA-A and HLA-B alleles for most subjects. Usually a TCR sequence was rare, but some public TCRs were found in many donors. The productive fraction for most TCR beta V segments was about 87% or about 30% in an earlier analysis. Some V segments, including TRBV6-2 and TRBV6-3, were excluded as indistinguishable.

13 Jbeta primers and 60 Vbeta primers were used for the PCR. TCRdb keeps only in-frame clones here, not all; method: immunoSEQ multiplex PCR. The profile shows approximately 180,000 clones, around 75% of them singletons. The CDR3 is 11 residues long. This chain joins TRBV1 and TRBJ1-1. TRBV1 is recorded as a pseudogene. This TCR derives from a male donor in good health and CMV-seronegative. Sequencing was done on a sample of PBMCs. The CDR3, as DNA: TGCACCAGCAGCCAAACTACTGAAGCTTTCTTT. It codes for CTSSQTTEAFF.